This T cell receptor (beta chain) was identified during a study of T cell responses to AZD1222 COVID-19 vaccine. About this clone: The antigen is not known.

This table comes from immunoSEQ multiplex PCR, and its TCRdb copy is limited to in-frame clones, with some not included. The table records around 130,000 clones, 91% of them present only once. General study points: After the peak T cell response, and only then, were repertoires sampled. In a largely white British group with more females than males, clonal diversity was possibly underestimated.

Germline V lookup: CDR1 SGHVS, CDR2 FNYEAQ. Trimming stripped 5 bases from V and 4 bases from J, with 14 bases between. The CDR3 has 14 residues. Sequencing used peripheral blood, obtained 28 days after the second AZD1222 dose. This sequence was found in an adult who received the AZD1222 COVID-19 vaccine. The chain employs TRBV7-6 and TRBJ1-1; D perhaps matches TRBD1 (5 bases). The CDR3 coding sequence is TGTGCCAGCAGCCGCATCGGGGGGGGCACTGAAGCTTTCTTT. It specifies CASSRIGGGTEAFF.